The next 32 T cell receptor beta chains were all read from a single sample in a study of sequential checkpoint blockade in melanoma. Profiling relied on immunoSEQ multiplex PCR, and the TCRdb table lists in-frame clones only, not all of them. The sample yields 27,000 or so clones, more than 60% seen once. Treatment denoted: randomized to nivolumab then ipilimumab (arm A) or the reverse (arm B). The material sequenced was CD8+ T cells sorted from blood (inferred from file names), taken from a patient given nivolumab and ipilimumab in sequence. These receptors all come from a human donor with melanoma.

The rearrangement links TRBV4-1 to TRBJ2-3; TRBD1 agrees at 9 bases. This CDR3 region has 13 residues. CDR1 MGHRA and CDR2 YSYEKL come from the germline V gene. V was pared by 10 bases and J by 3 bases, with 5 bases of the junction left unmatched. CDR3 loop: CATGQGRTDTQYF. CDR3 DNA: TGCGCCACGGGACAGGGTCGGACAGATACGCAGTATTTT.

The CDR3 loop is CATHPTGWRYGYTF. The CDR3 bases are TGTGCCACCCACCCTACAGGGTGGAGGTATGGCTACACCTTC. V is TRBV19 and J is TRBJ1-2, with a tentative D call TRBD1 (6 bases). Looked up from germline, CDR1 is LNHDA and CDR2 is SQIVND (reference sequence). Trimming took 10 bases from V and 5 from J, leaving 20 bases between them. The CDR3 contains 14 residues.

The gene calls are TRBV29-1 and TRBJ1-2; TRBD1 matches at 9 bases. This CDR3 is built from 13 residues. V shed 6 bases and J 7 bases; nucleotides not matched to a gene: 9. Germline V lookup: CDR1 SQVTM, CDR2 ANQGSEA. The CDR3: CSVPGTGFGGYTF. The DNA of the CDR3 is TGCAGCGTCCCCGGGACAGGGTTTGGTGGCTACACCTTC. The full variable domain, completed using reference TRBV29-1 and TRBJ1-2, is SAVISQKPSRDICQRGTSLTIQCQVDSQVTMMFWYRQQPGQSLTLIATANQGSEATYESGFVIDKFPISRPNLTFSTLTVSNMSPEDSSIYLCSVPGTGFGGYTFGSGTRLTVV.

The chain carries TRBV10-2 and TRBJ1-1, with D possibly matching TRBD1 (5 bases). The V end lost 2 bases, the J end lost 8 bases, and 15 bases lay between the germline ends. Germline loops: CDR1 WSHSY, CDR2 SAAADI. The CDR3 consists of 14 residues. CDR3 residues: CASSELSGYSEAFF. In DNA, the CDR3 is TGCGCCAGCAGTGAGCTCTCAGGGTACTCCGAAGCTTTCTTT.

The chain is built from TRBV11-2 and TRBJ2-7, with D tentatively TRBD2 (6 bases). Looked up from germline, CDR1 is SGHAT and CDR2 is FQNNGV. The CDR3 covers 14 residues. Trimming took 4 bases from V and 2 from J, leaving 12 bases between them. The CDR3 is CASSYYGGPYEQYF. CDR3 coding DNA: TGTGCCAGCAGCTACTACGGAGGGCCCTACGAGCAGTACTTC.

The J gene is TRBJ2-7, the V gene TRBV12-5; 10 bases agree with TRBD1. CDR3 length: 14 residues. Germline V lookup: CDR1 LGHNT, CDR2 FRNRAP. With 6 bases clipped from V and 3 bases from J, the junction kept 5 bases outside the gene matches. CDR3 sequence: CASGRGQGLYEQYF. The DNA for the CDR3 is TGTGCTAGTGGCAGGGGACAGGGGCTCTACGAGCAGTACTTC.

The V and J genes are TRBV4-3 and TRBJ2-7; TRBD2 might be the D (6 bases). Trimming pared 0 bases from V and 5 bases from J, leaving 11 bases between. The germline CDR1 and CDR2 sequences are LGHNA and YSLEER. CDR3 length: 14 residues. DNA for the CDR3: TGCGCCAGCAGCCAAGAGATACGGGGGAACGAGCAGTACTTC. It yields the protein CASSQEIRGNEQYF.

The chain has TRBV7-2 and TRBJ1-3; D unresolved. The CDR3 consists of 14 residues. Germline CDR1 and CDR2: SGHTA and FQGNSA. Deletions cut 5 bases from V and 0 bases from J, with 8 bases between. CDR3 nucleotide sequence: TGTGCCAGCAGCCGTGGGAGCTCTGGAAACACCATATATTTT. Amino acid sequence: CASSRGSSGNTIYF.

The chain joins TRBV5-1 to TRBJ2-6; TRBD2 matches at 12 bases. Germline loops: CDR1 SGHRS, CDR2 YFSETQ. The V and J ends lost 4 bases and 0 bases, in that order; junction bases with no gene match: 5. The CDR3 extends over 18 amino acids. As DNA, the CDR3 is TGCGCCAGCAGCGCCTCTAGCGGGGGGGCCTCTGGGGCCAACGTCCTGACTTTC. It specifies CASSASSGGASGANVLTF.

This clone was counted a single time. The genes are TRBV6-5 and TRBJ2-7; a weak D match, TRBD1 (5 bases). The CDR3 has 13 amino acids. V was pared by 0 bases and J by 5 bases, with 8 bases between. The germline CDR1 and CDR2 sequences are MNHEY and SVGAGI. For the CDR3, the DNA is TGTGCCAGCAGTTACTCCTCCAGGGACGAGCAGTACTTC. Translating gives CASSYSSRDEQYF.

Only a few counts were recorded for this clone. The V gene is TRBV19, the J gene TRBJ2-7; D may be TRBD2 (6 bases). V lost 4 bases, J lost 6 bases, and 13 bases lay in between. The CDR3 sequence is 13 residues long. Germline V gene data show CDR1 as LNHDA and CDR2 as SQIVND (reference sequence). In DNA, the CDR3 is TGTGCCAGTAGTAGCGGGAACACGGGCGAGCAGTACTTC. Translating gives CASSSGNTGEQYF.

This clone turned up a few times. The V and J genes are TRBV28 and TRBJ1-5; D remains unclear. CDR1 and CDR2 (germline): MDHEN, SYDVKM. Trimming stripped 5 bases from V and 6 bases from J, with 17 bases between. This CDR3 comprises 15 residues. The CDR3 sequence is CASSLGEANIQPQHF. The CDR3 DNA sequence: TGTGCCAGCAGTCTTGGAGAGGCGAATATTCAGCCCCAGCATTTT.

On this clone itself: At one end, the junction sequence differs from germline, possibly due to a read error. The V gene is TRBV16, the J gene TRBJ2-7; 9 nucleotides match TRBD1. The germline V gene has CDR1 KGHSY and CDR2 FQNENV. CDR3 length: 15 residues. The CDR3 region has the DNA TGTGCCAGCAGCCTACCGGGACAGGGTTTCTACGAGCAGCACTTC. Translation gives CASSLPGQGFYEQHF.

The chain has TRBV2 and TRBJ2-5; the D gene is possibly TRBD2 (6 bases). The length of the CDR3 is 14 residues. Germline-derived CDR1 and CDR2 are SNHLY and FYNNEI. Trimming took off 1 base at V and 11 bases at J, with 17 bases between the two ends. The CDR3 spells CASSEELIAREQYF. The CDR3 DNA is TGTGCCAGCAGTGAAGAGTTAATTGCCCGGGAGCAGTACTTC.

The CDR3 reads CASSPRDIFYEQYF. The CDR3, as DNA: TGTGCCAGCAGCCCTCGGGACATTTTTTACGAGCAGTACTTC. The chain couples TRBV7-9 to TRBJ2-7; a weak D match, TRBD1 (6 bases). The CDR3 covers 14 residues. Germline V gene lookup returns CDR1 SEHNR and CDR2 FQNEAQ (reference sequence). V lost 5 bases and J 4 bases, leaving 15 bases between the germline ends.

The chain has TRBV6-4 and TRBJ2-3; 7 bases are shared with TRBD2. Trimming at V came to 0 bases and at J to 8 bases, leaving 2 bases not matched to a gene. The CDR3 totals 13 residues. Germline V gives CDR1 MRHNA, CDR2 SNTAGT. The chain's CDR3 is CASSDSGEGTQYF. As DNA, the CDR3 is TGTGCCAGCAGTGACTCGGGGGAGGGTACGCAGTATTTT.

This clone turned up a few times. This chain joins TRBV6-5 and TRBJ2-3; D could derive from TRBD1 or TRBD2 (5 bases each). CDR1 is MNHEY and CDR2 is SVGAGI in the germline V gene. The V end lost 4 bases, the J end lost 6 bases, and 14 bases lay between the germline ends. The CDR3 consists of 14 residues. The CDR3 here is CASSSSGRRDTQYF. The CDR3 region has the DNA TGTGCCAGCAGTTCCTCAGGGCGGAGGGATACGCAGTATTTT.

The V gene is TRBV7-3, the J gene TRBJ2-1; maybe TRBD1 (5 bases). The V gene lost 2 bases and the J gene lost 8 bases, with 16 bases spanning the gap. The germline V gene encodes CDR1 SGHTA and CDR2 FQGTGA. CDR3 length: 15 residues. CDR3 sequence: CASSLGQGSRDEQFF. In DNA form, the CDR3 reads TGTGCCAGCAGCTTAGGGCAGGGTTCCCGGGATGAGCAGTTCTTC.

This rearrangement joins TRBV4-3 to TRBJ2-1, with D tentatively TRBD2 (6 bases). The CDR3 covers 17 residues. Germline V lookup: CDR1 LGHNA, CDR2 YSLEER. V lost 0 bases and J 4 bases, leaving 16 bases between the germline ends. The CDR3 is CASSQDRNSGGYNEQFF. CDR3 in DNA: TGCGCCAGCAGCCAAGACAGGAATAGCGGTGGATACAATGAGCAGTTCTTC.

The rearrangement uses TRBV19 and TRBJ2-2, with TRBD2 matching over 7 bases. The CDR3 is 14 residues long. The ends lost 5 bases at V and 3 bases at J; junction bases unmatched: 3. Germline V gene data show CDR1 as LNHDA and CDR2 as SQIVND (reference sequence). DNA of the CDR3: TGTGCCAGTAGTCGGGGGGAGGACACCGGGGAGCTGTTTTTT. This encodes CASSRGEDTGELFF.

In its sample, this clone was seen once. The chain employs TRBV27 and TRBJ2-7; TRBD2 agrees at 11 bases. With V trimmed by 3 bases and J by 2 bases, 0 bases remained unmatched. This CDR3 region has 14 residues. In germline, CDR1 is MNHEY, CDR2 SMNVEV (reference sequence). CDR3 coding DNA: TGTGCCAGCAGTTTGACTAGCGGGGCCTACGAGCAGTACTTC. Its protein product is CASSLTSGAYEQYF.

The V and J genes are TRBV4-3 and TRBJ2-7, with TRBD1 as a possible D gene (6 bases). V dropped 1 base and J dropped 6 bases, with 10 bases sitting between them. This CDR3 is built from 13 residues. Germline CDR1 is LGHNA and CDR2 is YSLEER. CDR3 in DNA: TGCGCCAGCAGCCAAGTCCCAGGGGTCGAGCAGTACTTC. Encoded protein: CASSQVPGVEQYF.

The chain recombines TRBV10-3 with TRBJ1-2; no firm D call. CDR3 length: 13 amino acids. Germline V CDR1 and CDR2: ENHRY, SYGVKD. V gave up 5 bases and J gave up 6 bases, with 13 bases separating them. CDR3 nucleotides: TGTGCCATCAGTCCGGGCCCCGGGGATGGCTACACCTTC. This sequence encodes CAISPGPGDGYTF.

This chain uses TRBV6-4 with TRBJ2-1, with 12 bases aligning to TRBD2. With 5 bases clipped from V and 5 bases from J, the junction kept 4 bases outside the gene matches. This CDR3 comprises 15 residues. The germline gives CDR1 MRHNA, CDR2 SNTAGT. CDR3 bases: TGTGCCAGCAGTCCGGGACTAGCGGGCAACAATGAGCAGTTCTTC. Amino acids: CASSPGLAGNNEQFF.

The rearrangement links TRBV5-5 to TRBJ1-5, with D unclear. Germline CDR1 SGHKS, CDR2 YYEKEE (reference sequence). The V end lost 4 bases, the J end lost 3 bases, and 17 bases lay between the germline ends. The CDR3 length is 16 residues. As DNA, the CDR3 is TGTGCCAGCAGCCCCCTGGGCGGGGTTAACAATCAGCCCCAGCATTTT. As protein: CASSPLGGVNNQPQHF.

V gene TRBV6-6 combines with J gene TRBJ2-7; the D is unclear. CDR1 and CDR2 from the germline V gene are MNHNY and SVGAGI (reference sequence). Trimming pared 0 bases from V and 7 bases from J, leaving 10 bases between. CDR3 length: 13 amino acids. CDR3 in amino acids: CASSYSIGSEQYF. In DNA, the CDR3 is TGTGCCAGCAGTTACTCGATCGGGTCTGAGCAGTACTTC.

In DNA form, the CDR3 reads TGTGCCAGTACAGGAGGGGACGGCTACACCTTC. It translates to CASTGGDGYTF. The chain combines TRBV19 with TRBJ1-2; possibly TRBD1 for D (5 bases). The CDR3 runs to 11 residues. The germline V gene encodes CDR1 LNHDA and CDR2 SQIVND (reference sequence). V lost 7 bases, J lost 8 bases, and 11 bases lay in between.

The chain carries TRBV9 and TRBJ2-3; TRBD2 aligns across 10 bases. CDR3 length equals 16 residues. The germline V gene encodes CDR1 SGDLS and CDR2 YYNGEE. After removal of 2 bases from V and 2 bases from J, the junction contained 5 bases not matched to a gene. The CDR3: CASSVSGGRATDTQYF. CDR3 DNA: TGTGCCAGCAGCGTTAGCGGGGGGCGAGCCACAGATACGCAGTATTTT. Using reference TRBV9 and TRBJ2-3 for the parts outside the CDR3, the full variable domain is DSGVTQTPKHLITATGQRVTLRCSPRSGDLSVYWYQQSLDQGLQFLIQYYNGEERAKGNILERFSAQQFPDLHSELNLSSLELGDSALYFCASSVSGGRATDTQYFGPGTRLTVL.

This clone showed up just once. CDR3 sequence: CASSPVAGGYEQYF. The CDR3 DNA reads TGTGCCAGCAGCCCCGTAGCGGGGGGATACGAGCAGTACTTC. This chain links TRBV9 with TRBJ2-7; 10 bases agree with TRBD2. Trimming cost V 4 bases and J 4 bases; bases outside gene matches: 5. The germline V gene has CDR1 SGDLS and CDR2 YYNGEE. The CDR3 sequence is 14 residues long.

CDR3 nucleotide sequence: TGTGCCAGCAGTGAAGTAATACCTAGCGGGAGAGAGGAGCAGTTCTTC. Protein product: CASSEVIPSGREEQFF. This chain connects TRBV2 to TRBJ2-1; 10 nucleotides align to TRBD2. In germline, CDR1 is SNHLY, CDR2 FYNNEI. With V trimmed by 1 base and J by 10 bases, 10 bases remained unmatched. The CDR3 spans 16 residues.

The rearrangement links TRBV4-3 to TRBJ1-2; D call uncertain. The CDR3 loop spans 15 amino acids. Trimming removed 0 bases at V and 4 bases at J, with 12 bases between. Germline CDR1 reads LGHNA; CDR2 reads YSLEER. The CDR3 coding sequence is TGCGCCAGCAGCCAAGATCGGCGGGCCGGCTATGGCTACACCTTC. It translates to CASSQDRRAGYGYTF.

This chain uses TRBV7-2 with TRBJ1-2; TRBD1 is a possible D gene (5 bases). The V gene lost 4 bases and the J gene lost 5 bases, with 11 bases spanning the gap. The CDR3 sequence is 13 residues long. CDR1 is SGHTA, CDR2 FQGNSA, per germline. CDR3 DNA sequence: TGTGCCAGCAGCTATAGGGGAAGATATGGCTACACCTTC. Amino acid sequence: CASSYRGRYGYTF.